This paragraph covers one T cell receptor beta chain sequence. Its antigen is undetermined. Treatment in this sample: 15 to 20 received Ad26.COV2.S at low or high dose, single or two shots; about five received placebo; per-sample allocation not given. Sampling was done on day 63 after the first vaccine or placebo injection. Unmatched junction bases numbered 4, after V lost 5 bases and J lost 2 bases. Germline values: CDR1 SSHAT, CDR2 FNYEAQ (reference sequence). CDR3 length: 15 residues. Sequencing was performed with immunoSEQ multiplex PCR; in TCRdb, only in-frame clones are kept and a portion is missing. The data show some 320,000 clones, 85% seen once. The data were obtained in a study of Ad26.COV2.S vaccination and SARS-CoV-2 variants. Across the study: Administration of Ad26.COV2.S was intramuscular, either once or twice 56 days apart.

Whole-study findings and limits: Reports say spike-specific CD8+ and CD4+ T cell responses covered substantial breadth after vaccination. People given the vaccine had a wider spike-specific TCR breadth than placebo recipients did.

The TCR was taken from a person aged 18-65 years who received the Ad26.COV2.S COVID-19 vaccine or a placebo. Source: peripheral blood, taken in a trial of Ad26.COV2.S vaccine versus placebo. The chain recombines TRBV7-7 with TRBJ2-7, with 12 bases aligning to TRBD1. CDR3 residues: CASSPGTGGAYEQYF. In DNA, the CDR3 is TGTGCCAGCAGCCCCGGGACAGGGGGCGCCTACGAGCAGTACTTC.